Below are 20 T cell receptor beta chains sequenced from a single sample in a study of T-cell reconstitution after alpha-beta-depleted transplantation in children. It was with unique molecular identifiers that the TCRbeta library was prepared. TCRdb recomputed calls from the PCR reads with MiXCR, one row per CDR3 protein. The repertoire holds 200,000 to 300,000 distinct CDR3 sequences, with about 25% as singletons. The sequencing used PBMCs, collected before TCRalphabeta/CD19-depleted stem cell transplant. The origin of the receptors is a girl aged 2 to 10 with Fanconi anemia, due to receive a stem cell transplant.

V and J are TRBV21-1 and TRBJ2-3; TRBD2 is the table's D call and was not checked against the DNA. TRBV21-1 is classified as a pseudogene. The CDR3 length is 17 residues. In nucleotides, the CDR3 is TGTGCCAGCAGCAAAGTCAGCGCGGGGGGAAACACAGATACGCAGTATTTT. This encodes CASSKVSAGGNTDTQYF.

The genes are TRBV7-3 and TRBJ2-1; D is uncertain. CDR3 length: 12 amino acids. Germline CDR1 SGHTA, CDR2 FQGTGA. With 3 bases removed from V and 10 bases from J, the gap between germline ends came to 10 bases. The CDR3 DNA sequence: TGTGCCAGCAGCTTTAACAGCGTGGAGCAGTTCTTC. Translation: CASSFNSVEQFF.

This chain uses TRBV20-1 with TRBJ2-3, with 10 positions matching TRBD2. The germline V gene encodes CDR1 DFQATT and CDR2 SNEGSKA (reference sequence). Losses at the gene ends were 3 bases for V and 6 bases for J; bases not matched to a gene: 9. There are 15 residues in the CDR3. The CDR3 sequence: CSASLSLAGADTQYF. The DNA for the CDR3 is TGCAGTGCTAGTCTGTCCCTAGCGGGAGCTGATACGCAGTATTTT.

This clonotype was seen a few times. The CDR3 reads CSVGPPGSYNEQFF. The CDR3 DNA is TGCAGCGTGGGGCCTCCGGGCTCCTACAATGAGCAGTTCTTC. The V call is TRBV29-1, the J call TRBJ2-1; D may be TRBD1 (5 bases). V was clipped by 6 bases and J by 0 bases, with 12 bases between them. Germline V gene lookup returns CDR1 SQVTM and CDR2 ANQGSEA. CDR3 length: 14 amino acids.

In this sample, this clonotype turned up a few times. The CDR3 here is CSARGIGGNEQFF. CDR3 nucleotides: TGCAGTGCTAGGGGCATCGGAGGGAATGAGCAGTTCTTC. The V gene is TRBV20-1, the J gene TRBJ2-1; maybe TRBD2 (6 bases). Germline V gene sequence: CDR1 DFQATT, CDR2 SNEGSKA (reference sequence). Trimming cost V 3 bases and J 7 bases, with 13 bases left between them. The CDR3 is made up of 13 amino acids.

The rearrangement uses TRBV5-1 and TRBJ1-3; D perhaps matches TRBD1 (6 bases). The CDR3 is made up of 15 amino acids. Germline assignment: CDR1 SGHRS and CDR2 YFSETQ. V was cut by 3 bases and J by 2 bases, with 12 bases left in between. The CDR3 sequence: CASSSTGHTGNTIYF. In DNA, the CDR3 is TGCGCCAGCAGCTCGACGGGACATACTGGAAACACCATATATTTT.

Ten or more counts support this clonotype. CDR3: CASSQEGKGPGYTF. The DNA for the CDR3 is TGTGCCAGCAGCCAAGAAGGGAAGGGGCCTGGCTACACCTTC. This sequence joins TRBV14 and TRBJ1-2, with D possibly being TRBD1 (5 bases). The CDR3 totals 14 residues. V was pared by 0 bases and J by 7 bases, with 12 bases between. The V gene's germline CDR1 is SGHDN and CDR2 FVKESK.

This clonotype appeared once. The DNA for the CDR3 is TGCAGCGTTGGAGGTCTAGCGGGTGTGAATTACGAGCAGTACTTC. Translation: CSVGGLAGVNYEQYF. The chain joins TRBV29-1 to TRBJ2-7; 8 bases match TRBD2. The CDR3 covers 15 residues. Germline V gives CDR1 SQVTM, CDR2 ANQGSEA. The V and J ends lost 4 bases and 4 bases, in that order; junction bases with no gene match: 12.

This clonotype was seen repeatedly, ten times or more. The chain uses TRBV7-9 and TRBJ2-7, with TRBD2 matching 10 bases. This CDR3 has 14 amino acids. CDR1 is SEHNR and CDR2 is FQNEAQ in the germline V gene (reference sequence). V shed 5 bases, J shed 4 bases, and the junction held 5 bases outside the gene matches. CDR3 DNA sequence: TGTGCCAGCAGCCAACCGGGACTAGCGTACGAGCAGTACTTC. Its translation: CASSQPGLAYEQYF.

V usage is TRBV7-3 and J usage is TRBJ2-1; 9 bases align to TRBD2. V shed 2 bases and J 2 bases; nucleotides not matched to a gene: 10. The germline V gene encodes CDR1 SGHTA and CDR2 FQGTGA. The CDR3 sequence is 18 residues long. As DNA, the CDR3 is TGTGCCAGCAGCTTAGGACTAGCGAGTAGCTTTACCTACAATGAGCAGTTCTTC. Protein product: CASSLGLASSFTYNEQFF.

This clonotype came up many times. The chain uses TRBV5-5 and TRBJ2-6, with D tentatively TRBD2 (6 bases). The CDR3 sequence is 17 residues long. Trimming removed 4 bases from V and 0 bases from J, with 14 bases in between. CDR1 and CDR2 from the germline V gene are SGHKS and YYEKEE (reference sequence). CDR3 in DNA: TGTGCCAGCAGCGGGGAGGAACGGAACTCTGGGGCCAACGTCCTGACTTTC. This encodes CASSGEERNSGANVLTF.

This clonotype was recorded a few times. CDR3: CASSFGGGQLSYNEQFF. CDR3 nucleotide sequence: TGCGCCAGCAGCTTTGGTGGGGGACAGCTCTCCTACAATGAGCAGTTCTTC. This chain joins TRBV5-1 and TRBJ2-1, with 7 bases lining up with TRBD1. Trimming at V came to 2 bases and at J to 0 bases, leaving 8 bases not matched to a gene. Germline CDR1 reads SGHRS; CDR2 reads YFSETQ. The CDR3 is 17 residues long.

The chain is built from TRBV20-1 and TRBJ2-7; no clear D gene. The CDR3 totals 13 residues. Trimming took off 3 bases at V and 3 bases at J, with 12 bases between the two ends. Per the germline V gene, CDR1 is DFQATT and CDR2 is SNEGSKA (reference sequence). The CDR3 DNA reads TGCAGTGCTAGTGGGGTCTCCCACTACGAGCAGTACTTC. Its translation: CSASGVSHYEQYF.

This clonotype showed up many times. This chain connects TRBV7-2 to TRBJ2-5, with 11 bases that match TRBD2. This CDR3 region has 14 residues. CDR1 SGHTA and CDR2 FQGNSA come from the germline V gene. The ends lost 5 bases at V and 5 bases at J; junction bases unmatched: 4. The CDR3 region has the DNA TGTGCCAGCAGCCTTAGCGGGGGGGCCGAGACCCAGTACTTC. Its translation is CASSLSGGAETQYF. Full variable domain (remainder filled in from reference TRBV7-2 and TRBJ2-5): GAGVSQSPSNKVTEKGKDVELRCDPISGHTALYWYRQSLGQGLEFLIYFQGNSAPDKSGLPSDRFSAERTGGSVSTLTIQRTQQEDSAVYLCASSLSGGAETQYFGPGTRLLVL.

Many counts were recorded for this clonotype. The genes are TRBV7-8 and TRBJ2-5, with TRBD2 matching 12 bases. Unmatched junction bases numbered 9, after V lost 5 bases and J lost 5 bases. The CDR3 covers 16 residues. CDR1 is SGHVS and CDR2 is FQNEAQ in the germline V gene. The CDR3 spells CASSLPTSGSAETQYF. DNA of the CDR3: TGTGCCAGCAGCCTTCCGACTAGCGGGAGTGCGGAGACCCAGTACTTC.

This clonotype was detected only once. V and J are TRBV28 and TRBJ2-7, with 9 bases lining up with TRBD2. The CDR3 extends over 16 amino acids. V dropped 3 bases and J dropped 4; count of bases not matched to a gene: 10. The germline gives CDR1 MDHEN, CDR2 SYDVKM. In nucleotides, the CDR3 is TGTGCCAGCAGTTTCGTCCTCGCGGGGGGGGTGTACGAGCAGTACTTC. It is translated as CASSFVLAGGVYEQYF.

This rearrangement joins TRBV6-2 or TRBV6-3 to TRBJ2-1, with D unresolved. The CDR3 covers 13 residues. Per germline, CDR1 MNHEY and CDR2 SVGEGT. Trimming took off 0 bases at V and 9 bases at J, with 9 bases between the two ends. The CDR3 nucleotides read TGTGCCAGCAGTTACTCGATAGGGCGTGAGCAGTTCTTC. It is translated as CASSYSIGREQFF.

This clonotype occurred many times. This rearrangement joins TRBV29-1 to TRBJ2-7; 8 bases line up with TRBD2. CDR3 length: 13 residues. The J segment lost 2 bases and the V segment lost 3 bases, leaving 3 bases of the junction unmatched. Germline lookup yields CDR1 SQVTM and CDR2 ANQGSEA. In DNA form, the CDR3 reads TGCAGCGTTGACCTAGCGGGCACCTACGAGCAGTACTTC. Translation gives CSVDLAGTYEQYF.

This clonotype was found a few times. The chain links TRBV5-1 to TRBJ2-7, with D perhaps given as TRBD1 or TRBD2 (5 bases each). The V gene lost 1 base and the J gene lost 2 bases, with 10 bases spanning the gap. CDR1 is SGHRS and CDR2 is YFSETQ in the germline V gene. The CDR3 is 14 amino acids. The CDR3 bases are TGCGCCAGCAGCTTGAGACGGGGCCCCTACGAGCAGTACTTC. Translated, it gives CASSLRRGPYEQYF. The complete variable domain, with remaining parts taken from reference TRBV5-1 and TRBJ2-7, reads KAGVTQTPRYLIKTRGQQVTLSCSPISGHRSVSWYQQTPGQGLQFLFEYFSETQRNKGNFPGRFSGRQFSNSRSEMNVSTLELGDSALYLCASSLRRGPYEQYFGPGTRLTVT.

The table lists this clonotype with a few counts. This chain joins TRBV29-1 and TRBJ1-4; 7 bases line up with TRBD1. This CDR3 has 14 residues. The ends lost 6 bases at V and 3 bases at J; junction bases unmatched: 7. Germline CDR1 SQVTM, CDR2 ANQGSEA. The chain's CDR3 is CSVGTGTANEKLFF. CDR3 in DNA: TGCAGCGTGGGGACCGGGACAGCTAATGAAAAACTGTTTTTT.